The 21 T cell receptor beta chains listed next were all sequenced from one sample in a study of shared clonotypes between healthy human individuals. The protocol was immunoSEQ multiplex PCR, while the TCRdb copy is restricted to in-frame clones and leaves out a portion. Among some 2.3 million clones, approximately 93% were seen once, and the ten largest hold under 0.45%. Sequenced input: naive CD4+ T cells from PBMCs. The sample's subset: CD45RA+ positively selected. The receptors derive from a man between 18 and 35 years old in good health. Some clones in this sample may be carry-over from other donors' samples.

This chain links TRBV5-1 with TRBJ1-2, with a possible D match to TRBD1 (6 bases). The CDR3 totals 15 residues. Trimming removed 1 base at V and 3 bases at J, with 13 bases between. Germline loops: CDR1 SGHRS, CDR2 YFSETQ. The CDR3 sequence is CASSLNRDTDYGYTF. In DNA form, the CDR3 reads TGCGCCAGCAGCTTGAATCGGGACACCGACTATGGCTACACCTTC.

V gene TRBV9 combines with J gene TRBJ2-7; 8 bases match TRBD2. The CDR3 is 13 amino acids. The germline V gene has CDR1 SGDLS and CDR2 YYNGEE. V gave up 4 bases and J gave up 5 bases; unmatched junction bases: 5. This CDR3 reads CASSFSGNHEQYF. The CDR3 DNA reads TGTGCCAGCAGCTTTAGCGGGAATCACGAGCAGTACTTC. Filled out from reference TRBV9 and TRBJ2-7, the complete variable domain reads DSGVTQTPKHLITATGQRVTLRCSPRSGDLSVYWYQQSLDQGLQFLIQYYNGEERAKGNILERFSAQQFPDLHSELNLSSLELGDSALYFCASSFSGNHEQYFGPGTRLTVT.

The CDR3 loop is CAISPRAGITETQYF. The CDR3 coding sequence is TGTGCCATCAGCCCTCGAGCGGGAATTACGGAGACCCAGTACTTC. The chain couples TRBV10-3 to TRBJ2-5, with 7 nucleotides matching TRBD2. The V segment lost 6 bases and the J segment 5 bases; nucleotides outside the gene matches: 12. CDR3 length: 15 residues. Germline lookup yields CDR1 ENHRY and CDR2 SYGVKD.

V usage is TRBV28 and J usage is TRBJ1-1; D is perhaps TRBD1 (5 bases). V shed 4 bases and J shed 5 bases, with 14 bases lying between them. This CDR3 contains 14 residues. The germline V gene encodes CDR1 MDHEN and CDR2 SYDVKM. CDR3 sequence reads: CASSSPGGWTEAFF. CDR3 in DNA: TGTGCCAGCAGTTCACCGGGGGGGTGGACTGAAGCTTTCTTT.

J is TRBJ1-1 and V is TRBV30; no clear D gene. Germline V gives CDR1 GTSNPN, CDR2 SVGIG (reference sequence). Trimming cost V 2 bases and J 0 bases, with 7 bases left between them. There are 13 residues in the CDR3. This CDR3 reads CAWSTLMNTEAFF. CDR3 nucleotides: TGTGCCTGGAGTACGCTTATGAACACTGAAGCTTTCTTT.

The V gene is TRBV5-4, the J gene TRBJ2-5, with 8 bases fitting TRBD1. After removal of 4 bases from V and 4 bases from J, the junction contained 6 bases not matched to a gene. The germline V gene encodes CDR1 SGHNT and CDR2 YYREEE (reference sequence). The length of the CDR3 is 14 residues. DNA for the CDR3: TGTGCCAGCAGCGCACCACAGGGGGGAGAGACCCAGTACTTC. It is translated as CASSAPQGGETQYF.

The V call is TRBV5-5, the J call TRBJ2-7, with 9 bases that match TRBD1. Unmatched junction bases numbered 4, after V lost 0 bases and J lost 0 bases. This CDR3 spans 16 amino acids. CDR1 and CDR2 from the germline V gene are SGHKS and YYEKEE (reference sequence). CDR3: CASSLASGQGSYEQYF. The CDR3 DNA reads TGTGCCAGCAGCTTGGCCTCGGGACAGGGCTCCTACGAGCAGTACTTC.

The chain joins TRBV11-2 to TRBJ2-2, with unresolved D. Looked up from germline, CDR1 is SGHAT and CDR2 is FQNNGV. Trimming removed 5 bases from V and 5 bases from J, with 12 bases in between. This CDR3 is 14 amino acids long. The CDR3 DNA is TGTGCCAGCAGCCCATTCGTTGGGACCGGGGAGCTGTTTTTT. Residues: CASSPFVGTGELFF. The entire variable domain, with the rest obtained from reference TRBV11-2 and TRBJ2-2, is as follows: EAGVAQSPRYKIIEKRQSVAFWCNPISGHATLYWYQQILGQGPKLLIQFQNNGVVDDSQLPKDRFSAERLKGVDSTLKIQPAKLEDSAVYLCASSPFVGTGELFFGEGSRLTVL.

This clone was recorded once. The CDR3 DNA reads TGCGCCAGCAGCCAAGTCTGGGGGGACAATGAGCAGTTCTTC. Translation gives CASSQVWGDNEQFF. The rearrangement uses TRBV4-1 and TRBJ2-1; perhaps TRBD2 as D (6 bases). The CDR3 contains 14 residues. The V end lost 1 base, the J end lost 5 bases, and 9 bases lay between the germline ends. CDR1 and CDR2 from the germline V gene are MGHRA and YSYEKL.

This chain joins TRBV2 and TRBJ1-4; no firm D call. CDR1 SNHLY and CDR2 FYNNEI come from the germline V gene. Trimming shortened V by 4 bases and J by 8 bases, and 17 bases separated the two germline ends. The CDR3 runs 15 residues. The CDR3 DNA sequence: TGTGCCAGCAGTGGAGGCGTAGGCCGAGGGGAAAAACTGTTTTTT. Protein product: CASSGGVGRGEKLFF.

This clone was recorded only once. CDR3 DNA sequence: TGTGCCAGCAGCGGAGGGACACGGAACTCTGGAAACACCATATATTTT. It codes for CASSGGTRNSGNTIYF. The gene calls are TRBV9 and TRBJ1-3, with D perhaps TRBD1 (6 bases). Germline V CDR1 and CDR2: SGDLS, YYNGEE. The V end was cut by 3 bases, the J end by 0 bases, with 13 bases between. This CDR3 comprises 16 residues.

This rearrangement joins TRBV29-1 to TRBJ2-2; 10 nucleotides match TRBD1. The germline CDR1 and CDR2 sequences are SQVTM and ANQGSEA. Trimming removed 7 bases from V and 6 bases from J; junction bases left unmatched: 5. This CDR3 contains 13 residues. CDR3 DNA: TGCAGCGACGGGGGACAGGGGCCCGGGGAGCTGTTTTTT. Its translation is CSDGGQGPGELFF.

The chain employs TRBV5-1 and TRBJ1-1; D remains unclear. The CDR3 extends over 14 amino acids. CDR1 is SGHRS and CDR2 is YFSETQ in the germline V gene. Trimming removed 0 bases from V and 6 bases from J, with 12 bases in between. The DNA of the CDR3 is TGCGCCAGCAGCTTGGCCGCGGGGTTCGCTGAAGCTTTCTTT. Translation: CASSLAAGFAEAFF.

This chain uses TRBV30 with TRBJ1-2, with D unresolved. The CDR3 length is 13 residues. The germline gives CDR1 GTSNPN, CDR2 SVGIG (reference sequence). V was shortened by 2 bases and J by 8 bases, with 15 bases between the two germline ends. The CDR3 region is CAWSTWSSSGYTF. In nucleotides, the CDR3 is TGTGCCTGGAGTACTTGGTCGTCCAGCGGCTACACCTTC.

This chain joins TRBV29-1 and TRBJ1-2, with TRBD1 as a possible D gene (5 bases). V gave up 6 bases and J gave up 3 bases, with 14 bases separating them. The CDR3 loop spans 13 amino acids. Germline-derived CDR1 and CDR2 are SQVTM and ANQGSEA. Here the CDR3 reads CSVQRGEDYGYTF. The CDR3 DNA sequence: TGCAGCGTCCAACGGGGGGAGGACTATGGCTACACCTTC.

The chain carries TRBV30 and TRBJ1-1; D remains unclear. This CDR3 spans 10 amino acids. Germline lookup yields CDR1 GTSNPN and CDR2 SVGIG (reference sequence). V was clipped by 5 bases and J by 10 bases, with 11 bases between them. The CDR3 loop reads CAWLPSGAFF. In DNA, the CDR3 is TGTGCCTGGCTCCCCAGCGGAGCTTTCTTT. The variable domain in full, completed from reference TRBV30 and TRBJ1-1, reads SQTIHQWPATLVQPVGSPLSLECTVEGTSNPNLYWYRQAAGRGLQLLFYSVGIGQISSEVPQNLSASRPQDRQFILSSKKLLLSDSGFYLCAWLPSGAFFGQGTRLTVV.

The chain is built from TRBV2 and TRBJ1-2, with D hard to call. Germline V gene sequence: CDR1 SNHLY, CDR2 FYNNEI. The CDR3 runs to 14 residues. Trimming removed 2 bases from V and 0 bases from J, with 7 bases in between. The CDR3 DNA reads TGTGCCAGCAGTGAATCCTACACTAACTATGGCTACACCTTC. It specifies CASSESYTNYGYTF.

V is TRBV28 and J is TRBJ2-5, with 8 bases matching TRBD1. Germline CDR1 reads MDHEN; CDR2 reads SYDVKM. CDR3 length: 16 residues. Unmatched junction bases numbered 5, after V lost 1 base and J lost 1 base. CDR3 amino acids: CASSLYPGGPQETQYF. DNA of the CDR3: TGTGCCAGCAGTTTATATCCAGGGGGCCCCCAAGAGACCCAGTACTTC.

The rearrangement uses TRBV28 and TRBJ2-7; TRBD1 matches at 8 bases. Germline V gene sequence: CDR1 MDHEN, CDR2 SYDVKM. V dropped 6 bases and J dropped 4; count of bases not matched to a gene: 11. The CDR3 length is 15 residues. DNA for the CDR3: TGTGCCAGCAGCCTAGCCGCAACAGGGGGGTACGAGCAGTACTTC. Translated: CASSLAATGGYEQYF.

In the case of this clone: Distinct nucleotide sequences in the sample also encode this CDR3. Here the CDR3 reads CATSRPGQGYEQYF. Here the CDR3 DNA reads TGTGCCACCAGCAGGCCGGGACAGGGATACGAGCAGTACTTC. The chain combines TRBV15 with TRBJ2-7; 9 bases map to TRBD1. From germline, CDR1 is LNHNV and CDR2 YYDKDF (reference sequence). J lost 4 bases, V lost 3 bases, and 4 bases had no gene match. The CDR3 length is 14 residues.

This clone was observed a single time. The gene calls are TRBV9 and TRBJ2-5; D is unresolved. This CDR3 contains 12 residues. Germline loops: CDR1 SGDLS, CDR2 YYNGEE. V was cut by 2 bases and J by 2 bases, with 4 bases left in between. CDR3 in DNA: TGTGCCAGCAGCGTCCAGCAAGAGACCCAGTACTTC. It is translated as CASSVQQETQYF.